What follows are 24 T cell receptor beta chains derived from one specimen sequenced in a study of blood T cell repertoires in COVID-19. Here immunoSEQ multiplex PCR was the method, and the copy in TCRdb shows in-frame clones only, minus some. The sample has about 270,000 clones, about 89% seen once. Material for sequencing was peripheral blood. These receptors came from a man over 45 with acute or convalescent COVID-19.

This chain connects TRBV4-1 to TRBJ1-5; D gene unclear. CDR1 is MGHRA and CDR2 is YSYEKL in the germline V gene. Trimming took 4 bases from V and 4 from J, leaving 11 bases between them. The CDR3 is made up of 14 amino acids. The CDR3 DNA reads TGCGCCAGCAGCCCCTACGTCTCAAATCAGCCCCAGCATTTT. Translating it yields CASSPYVSNQPQHF.

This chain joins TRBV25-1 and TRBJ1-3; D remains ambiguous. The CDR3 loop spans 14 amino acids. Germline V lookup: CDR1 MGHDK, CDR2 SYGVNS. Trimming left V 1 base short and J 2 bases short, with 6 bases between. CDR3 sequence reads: CASSESAAGNTIYF. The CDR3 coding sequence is TGTGCCAGCAGTGAATCTGCAGCTGGAAACACCATATATTTT.

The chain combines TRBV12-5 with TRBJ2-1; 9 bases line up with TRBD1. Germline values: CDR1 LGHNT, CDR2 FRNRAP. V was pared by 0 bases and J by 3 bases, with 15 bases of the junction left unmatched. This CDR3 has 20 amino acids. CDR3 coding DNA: TGTGCTAGTGGTTTGGTTTCAAGTCCGGACAGGGGCTTTCTCTACAATGAGCAGTTCTTC. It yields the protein CASGLVSSPDRGFLYNEQFF.

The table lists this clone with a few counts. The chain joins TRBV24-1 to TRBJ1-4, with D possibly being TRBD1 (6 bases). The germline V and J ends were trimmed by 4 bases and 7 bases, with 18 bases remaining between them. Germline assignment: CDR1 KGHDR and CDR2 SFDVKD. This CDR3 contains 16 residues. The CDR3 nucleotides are TGTGCCACCAGTGACACGGGTAGGGGGATTAGTGAAAAACTGTTTTTT. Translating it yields CATSDTGRGISEKLFF.

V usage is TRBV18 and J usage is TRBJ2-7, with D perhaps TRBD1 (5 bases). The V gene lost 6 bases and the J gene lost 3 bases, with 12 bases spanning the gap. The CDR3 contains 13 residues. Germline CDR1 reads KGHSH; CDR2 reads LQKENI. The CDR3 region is CASSPTVVYEQYF. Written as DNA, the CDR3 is TGTGCCAGCTCCCCGACAGTGGTCTACGAGCAGTACTTC.

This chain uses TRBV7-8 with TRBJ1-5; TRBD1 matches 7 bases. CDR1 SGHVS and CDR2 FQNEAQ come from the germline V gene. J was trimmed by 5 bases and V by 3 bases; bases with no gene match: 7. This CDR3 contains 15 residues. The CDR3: CASSLNRDSYQPQHF. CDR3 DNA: TGTGCCAGCAGCTTGAACCGGGACAGTTATCAGCCCCAGCATTTT.

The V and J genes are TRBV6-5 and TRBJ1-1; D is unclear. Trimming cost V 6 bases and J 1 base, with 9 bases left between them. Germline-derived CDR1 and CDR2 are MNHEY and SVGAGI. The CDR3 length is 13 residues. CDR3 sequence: CASRTNPNTEAFF. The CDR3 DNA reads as TGTGCCAGCAGGACAAACCCGAACACTGAAGCTTTCTTT.

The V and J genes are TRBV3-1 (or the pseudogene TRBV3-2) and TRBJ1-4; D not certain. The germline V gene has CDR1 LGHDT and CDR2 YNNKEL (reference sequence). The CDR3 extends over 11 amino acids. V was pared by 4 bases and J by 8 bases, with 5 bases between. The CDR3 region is CASSRREKLFF. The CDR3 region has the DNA TGTGCCAGCAGCCGGAGGGAAAAACTGTTTTTT.

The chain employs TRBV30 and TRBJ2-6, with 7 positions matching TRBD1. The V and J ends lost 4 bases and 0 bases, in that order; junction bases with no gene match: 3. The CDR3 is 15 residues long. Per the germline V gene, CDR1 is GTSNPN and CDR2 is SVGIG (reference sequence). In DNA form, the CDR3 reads TGTGCCTGGAAAGGGGGCGGCTCTGGGGCCAACGTCCTGACTTTC. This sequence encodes CAWKGGGSGANVLTF.

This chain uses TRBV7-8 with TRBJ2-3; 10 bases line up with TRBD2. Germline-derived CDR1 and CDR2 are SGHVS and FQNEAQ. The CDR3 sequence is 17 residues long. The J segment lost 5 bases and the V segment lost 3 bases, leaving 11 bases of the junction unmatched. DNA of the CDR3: TGTGCCAGCAGCTTGAGCGGGGGGGCCCTCCATCTAGATACGCAGTATTTT. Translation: CASSLSGGALHLDTQYF.

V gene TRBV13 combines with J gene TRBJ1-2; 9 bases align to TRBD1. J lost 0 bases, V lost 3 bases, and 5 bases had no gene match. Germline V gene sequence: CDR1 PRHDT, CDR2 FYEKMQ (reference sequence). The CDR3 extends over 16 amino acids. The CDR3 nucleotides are TGTGCCAGCAGCTTGGACAGGGGACTAGCTAACTATGGCTACACCTTC. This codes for CASSLDRGLANYGYTF.

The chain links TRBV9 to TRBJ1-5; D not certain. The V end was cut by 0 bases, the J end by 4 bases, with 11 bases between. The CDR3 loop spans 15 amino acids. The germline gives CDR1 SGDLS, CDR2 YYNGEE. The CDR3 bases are TGTGCCAGCAGCGTAGGTTGGGAGGTTAATCAGCCCCAGCATTTT. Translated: CASSVGWEVNQPQHF.

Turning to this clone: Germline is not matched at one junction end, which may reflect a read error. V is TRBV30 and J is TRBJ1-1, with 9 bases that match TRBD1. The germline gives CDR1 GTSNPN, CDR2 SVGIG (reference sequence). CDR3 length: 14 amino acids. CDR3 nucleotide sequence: TGTGCCTGGAGGAGGGACAGGGTAGGCACTGAGGCTTTCTTT. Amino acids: CAWRRDRVGTEAFF.

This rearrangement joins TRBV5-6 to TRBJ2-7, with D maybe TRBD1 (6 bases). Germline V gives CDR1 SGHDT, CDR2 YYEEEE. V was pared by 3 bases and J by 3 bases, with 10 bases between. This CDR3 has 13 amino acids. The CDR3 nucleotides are TGTGCCAGCAGCTGGGACACCGACTACGAGCAGTACTTC. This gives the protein CASSWDTDYEQYF.

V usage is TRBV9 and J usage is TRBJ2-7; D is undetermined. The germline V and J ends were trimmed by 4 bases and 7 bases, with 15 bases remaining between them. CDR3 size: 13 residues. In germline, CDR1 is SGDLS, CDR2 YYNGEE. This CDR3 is CASSSTGVGEQYF. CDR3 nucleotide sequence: TGTGCCAGCAGCTCGACGGGTGTCGGTGAGCAGTACTTC.

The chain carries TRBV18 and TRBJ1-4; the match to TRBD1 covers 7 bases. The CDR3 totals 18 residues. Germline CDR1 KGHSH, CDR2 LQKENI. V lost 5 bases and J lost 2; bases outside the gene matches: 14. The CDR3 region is CASSSARQGFSTNEKLFF. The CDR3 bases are TGTGCCAGCTCATCAGCGCGACAGGGTTTTTCGACTAATGAAAAACTGTTTTTT.

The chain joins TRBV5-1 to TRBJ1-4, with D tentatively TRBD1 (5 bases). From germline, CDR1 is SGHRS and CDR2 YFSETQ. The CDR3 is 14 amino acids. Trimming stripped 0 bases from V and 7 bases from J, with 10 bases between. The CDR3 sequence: CASSLGQHGEKLFF. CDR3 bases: TGCGCCAGCAGCTTGGGACAGCACGGTGAAAAACTGTTTTTT. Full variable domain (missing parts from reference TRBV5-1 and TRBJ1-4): KAGVTQTPRYLIKTRGQQVTLSCSPISGHRSVSWYQQTPGQGLQFLFEYFSETQRNKGNFPGRFSGRQFSNSRSEMNVSTLELGDSALYLCASSLGQHGEKLFFGSGTQLSVL.

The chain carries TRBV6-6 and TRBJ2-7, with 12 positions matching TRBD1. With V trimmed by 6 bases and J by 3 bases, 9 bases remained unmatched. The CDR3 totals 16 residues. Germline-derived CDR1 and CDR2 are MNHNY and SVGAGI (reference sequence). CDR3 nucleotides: TGTGCCAGCAGGCCGGGACAGGGGGCGCTTATCTACGAGCAGTACTTC. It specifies CASRPGQGALIYEQYF.

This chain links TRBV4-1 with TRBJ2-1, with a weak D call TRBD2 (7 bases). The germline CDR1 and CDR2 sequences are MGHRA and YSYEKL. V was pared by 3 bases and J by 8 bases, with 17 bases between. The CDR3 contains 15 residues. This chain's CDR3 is CASSQRGGAIDEQFF. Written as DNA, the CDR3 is TGCGCCAGCAGCCAGAGAGGGGGGGCTATCGATGAGCAGTTCTTC.

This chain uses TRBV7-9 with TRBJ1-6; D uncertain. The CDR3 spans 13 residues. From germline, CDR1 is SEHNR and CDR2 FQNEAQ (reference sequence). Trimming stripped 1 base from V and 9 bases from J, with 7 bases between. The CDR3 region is CASSLGVGSPLHF. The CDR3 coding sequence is TGTGCCAGCAGCTTAGGCGTTGGTTCACCCCTCCACTTT.

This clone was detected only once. The CDR3, as DNA: TGTGCCAGCAGCCAAGCCGGGGGGCTTTCACCCCTCCACTTT. This sequence encodes CASSQAGGLSPLHF. The V call is TRBV14, the J call TRBJ1-6, with D possibly matching TRBD1 (6 bases). V lost 1 base and J 9 bases, leaving 10 bases between the germline ends. Germline loops: CDR1 SGHDN, CDR2 FVKESK. The CDR3 sequence is 14 residues long.

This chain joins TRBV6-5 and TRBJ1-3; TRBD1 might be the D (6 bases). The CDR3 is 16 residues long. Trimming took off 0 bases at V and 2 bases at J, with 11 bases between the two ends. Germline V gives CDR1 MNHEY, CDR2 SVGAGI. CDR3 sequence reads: CASSYSFTGPGNTIYF. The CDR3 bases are TGTGCCAGCAGTTACTCGTTTACAGGGCCTGGAAACACCATATATTTT.

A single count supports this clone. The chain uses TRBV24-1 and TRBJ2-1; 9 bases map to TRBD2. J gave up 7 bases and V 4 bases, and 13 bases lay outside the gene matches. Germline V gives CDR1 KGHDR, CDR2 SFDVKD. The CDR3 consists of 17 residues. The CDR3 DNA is TGTGCCACCAGTGACCCCACTGGTGGCGGGGGGGCGAATGAGCAGTTCTTC. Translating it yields CATSDPTGGGGANEQFF.

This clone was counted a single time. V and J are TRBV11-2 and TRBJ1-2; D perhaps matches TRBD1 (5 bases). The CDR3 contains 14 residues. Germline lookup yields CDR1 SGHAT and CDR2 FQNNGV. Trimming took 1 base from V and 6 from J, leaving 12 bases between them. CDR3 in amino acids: CASSLGRWGDGYTF. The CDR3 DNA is TGTGCCAGCAGCTTAGGACGGTGGGGGGATGGCTACACCTTC.